This T cell receptor (beta chain) appears in the sequencing data of a study of T-cell reconstitution after alpha-beta-depleted transplantation in children. Unique molecular identifiers were built into the TCRbeta library. TCRdb processed the PCR reads anew with MiXCR; each CDR3 protein has one entry. The sample consists of 480,000 or so distinct CDR3 sequences, roughly a tenth of them appearing once. This clonotype was seen repeatedly, ten times or more. J lost 9 bases, V lost 0 bases, and 4 bases had no gene match. This CDR3 is 14 amino acids long. The V gene's germline CDR1 is DFQATT and CDR2 SNEGSKA (reference sequence).

This chain connects TRBV20-1 to TRBJ2-1, with 11 bases identical to TRBD2. The sequence was obtained from a child under 10 years old with inherited bone marrow failure, due to receive a stem cell transplant. The sequencing used PBMCs, collected before TCRalphabeta/CD19-depleted stem cell transplant. CDR3 sequence reads: CSARELAGAGEQFF. DNA of the CDR3: TGCAGTGCTAGAGAACTAGCGGGAGCGGGTGAGCAGTTCTTC.